Below, 6 T cell receptor beta chains from the same sample are listed, as sequenced in a study of blood T cell repertoires in COVID-19. Libraries were prepared by immunoSEQ multiplex PCR; TCRdb keeps only in-frame clonotypes and omits some of them. The top ten clones hold around 6.9% of a sample with roughly 160,000 clones, about 85% of them seen once. Material for sequencing was peripheral blood. All receptors derive from a man aged 80 or over with COVID-19, enrolled during active disease.

This sequence joins TRBV10-3 and TRBJ1-5; D possibly corresponds to TRBD1 (6 bases). The CDR3 length is 14 residues. Germline CDR1 ENHRY, CDR2 SYGVKD. V shed 2 bases and J shed 5 bases, with 10 bases lying between them. CDR3 coding DNA: TGTGCCATCAGTGAGAGGGACACCCATCAGCCCCAGCATTTT. This encodes CAISERDTHQPQHF.

This chain links TRBV12-3 or TRBV12-4 with TRBJ1-3; perhaps TRBD1 as D (6 bases). This CDR3 has 13 amino acids. The germline V and J ends were trimmed by 5 bases and 4 bases, with 9 bases remaining between them. CDR3 region: CASSLGQGNTIYF. In nucleotides, the CDR3 is TGTGCCAGCAGTCTCGGACAGGGAAACACCATATATTTT.

This chain joins TRBV2 and TRBJ2-1; 9 bases line up with TRBD2. The CDR3 length is 16 residues. The V and J ends lost 5 bases and 1 base, in that order; junction bases with no gene match: 6. Germline assignment: CDR1 SNHLY and CDR2 FYNNEI. The CDR3 nucleotides are TGTGCCAGCAGTCTCGATAGCGGGGGATCCTACAATGAGCAGTTCTTC. It yields the protein CASSLDSGGSYNEQFF.

The genes are TRBV11-2 and TRBJ2-2; the match to TRBD1 covers 7 bases. The germline gives CDR1 SGHAT, CDR2 FQNNGV. V lost 2 bases to trimming and J lost 0 bases; unmatched junction nucleotides: 6. The CDR3 is 17 residues long. Written as DNA, the CDR3 is TGTGCCAGCAGCTTAAGTGGTGGACAGGCGAACACCGGGGAGCTGTTTTTT. Its translation is CASSLSGGQANTGELFF.

This chain joins TRBV6-6 and TRBJ2-7; D is possibly TRBD1 (6 bases). The CDR3 runs 14 residues. Germline CDR1 reads MNHNY; CDR2 reads SVGAGI (reference sequence). The V end was cut by 6 bases, the J end by 1 base, with 13 bases between. This chain's CDR3 is CASRKGQLSYEQYF. For the CDR3, the DNA is TGTGCCAGCAGAAAAGGACAGCTGTCCTACGAGCAGTACTTC.

V and J are TRBV6-6 and TRBJ1-3; D possibly corresponds to TRBD1 (5 bases). The V end lost 5 bases, the J end lost 0 bases, and 17 bases lay between the germline ends. The CDR3 runs 17 residues. CDR1 is MNHNY, CDR2 SVGAGI, per germline (reference sequence). CDR3 DNA: TGTGCCAGCAGTCCCGGGACTGCCAGCTTCTCTGGAAACACCATATATTTT. Translated: CASSPGTASFSGNTIYF.